This T cell receptor (beta chain) was identified during a study of T cells and copy number aberrations in small-cell lung cancer listed by TCRdb under 2021. Looking at the study overall: To relate T cell metrics to mutations and copy number aberrations, the same tumor regions underwent both TCR repertoire sequencing and whole-exome sequencing. Tumor TCR data existed for 17 to 20 patients, and some 15 patients had TCR data from both tumor tissue and normal tissue. Beyond this particular receptor, the publication reports: Tumors had lower T-cell density, richness and clonality than adjacent lung tissue, but the difference in density was not significant. A small sample size, resulting from surgical resection being uncommon in small-cell lung cancer, limited the study, and the findings need validation. All specimens were formalin-fixed paraffin-embedded tissue, which is known to introduce sequencing artifacts.

From the cysteine through the phenylalanine, the CDR3 covers 15 amino acids. The retained sequence is limited to the CDR3, 45 bases, with the frame set at the first base. The germline V and J ends show losses of 4 bases and 2 bases respectively, and no gene match explains 5 bases of the junction. The germline V gene provides CDR1 SGHAT and CDR2 FQNNGV. The immunoSEQ hsTCRB Kit, with multiplexed V- and J-gene primers, was used to amplify TCR-beta CDR3 regions from genomic DNA. Unique DNA barcodes were added in a second PCR, and samples were pooled together with a negative and a positive control. Pooled TCR-beta libraries were sequenced on an Illumina MiSeq with a 150-cycle paired-end protocol. Processing in the source paper ran as follows. Adaptive Biotechnologies processed the raw sequencing data into a report containing normalized, annotated TCR-beta repertoires. T-cell density was computed as TCR-beta templates normalized to usable DNA, which was estimated by amplifying housekeeping genes. Richness counted unique rearrangements, and clonality was defined as 1 minus Pielou's evenness. TCRdb obtained this table from immuneACCESS and retained in-frame rearrangements with V and J assigned. These tables miss some clones; where compared with another copy, unresolved V genes account for less than half of the shortfall, and the remainder is unexplained. For V, J and clone size, that table is used; D and trimming come from the DNA. The sample yields 6,000 to 7,500 clones; roughly four fifths were counted once. The top ten clones comprise about 4.5% of the sample.

The donors were limited-stage small-cell lung cancer patients who had surgical resection in Hangzhou, China, between the late 2000s and the early 2020s. Every donor went straight to surgery with no preoperative chemotherapy or radiotherapy, and no donor was given immunotherapy either before or after surgery. In the sequenced cohort of more than 15 patients, every patient was either a smoker or a heavy second-hand smoker. Adjacent normal lung tissue was taken at least 2 cm away from the tumor margin, and two pathologists confirmed morphologically that the tissue was free of malignant cells. The study used multi-region TCR-beta sequencing of resected limited-stage small-cell lung cancers together with tumor-adjacent lung tissue to characterize T cell repertoire heterogeneity. Genomic DNA was extracted from FFPE tissue using the AllPrep DNA/RNA FFPE Kit (Qiagen). Worth noting for this clone: The clone's antigen remains unknown. Base qualities are not at hand, and no much larger clone is one base apart.

The source is a woman aged 50 to 65 with small cell lung cancer. The sequence links TRBV11-2 to TRBJ2-7; 10 central nucleotides agree with TRBD2. The sequencing sample was made of normal tissue next to the tumor. The DNA sequence follows: TGTGCCAGCAGCTACTCTAGCGGGGGAACCTACGAGCAGTACTTC. This gives the protein CASSYSSGGTYEQYF.